This is a list of T cell receptor beta chains from one sample in a study of T-cell memory formation after mild COVID-19. MiXCR was run by TCRdb on the 5' RACE reads, yielding one entry per CDR3 protein. The repertoire has a few hundred thousand distinct CDR3 sequences, around 27% of them found once; the top ten carry approximately 13%. The source material was PBMCs or a T cell subset sorted from them (not recorded which). These receptors all come from an adult woman who had mild COVID-19 (a few samples of this study predate the infection). Cell type and time point are not known. The CDR3 runs from the conserved cysteine through the conserved F or W. The D gene is left open where the match is weak. Size tells how often a clone was seen (once, few, many) or the class of an expanded clone, and some rows leave it out.

TRBJ2-3 | few | 13 | . | TRBV6-6 | CASAGTSTDTQYF | TGTGCCTCAGCAGGGACGAGCACAGATACGCAGTATTTT
TRBJ2-7 | few | 15 | . | TRBV7-9 | CASSLQQGYLDEQYF | TGTGCCAGCAGCTTACAACAGGGTTATCTGGACGAGCAGTACTTC
TRBJ2-7 | . | 13 | TRBD1 | TRBV6-2/TRBV6-3 | CASSQGAFYEQYF | TGTGCCAGCAGTCAGGGGGCCTTCTACGAGCAGTACTTC
TRBJ1-2 | few | 13 | . | TRBV7-9 | CASSLWLEGGYTF | TGTGCCAGCAGCCTATGGCTCGAGGGAGGCTACACCTTC
TRBJ2-1 | . | 14 | TRBD2 | TRBV18 | CASSPTSGYNEQFF | TGTGCCAGCTCGCCGACTAGCGGGTACAATGAGCAGTTCTTC
TRBJ2-3 | . | 18 | TRBD2 | TRBV4-1 | CASSQTGVAGESTDTQYF | TGCGCCAGCAGCCAAACGGGGGTAGCGGGGGAGAGCACAGATACGCAGTATTTT
TRBJ2-2 | few | 14 | . | TRBV9 | CASSAEPNTGELFF | TGTGCCAGCAGCGCCGAACCAAACACCGGGGAGCTGTTTTTT
TRBJ1-1 | . | 12 | . | TRBV27 | CASSRGGEEAFF | TGTGCCAGCAGCCGGGGGGGAGAAGAAGCTTTCTTT
TRBJ2-7 | few | 16 | . | TRBV7-2 | CASSLAGTWGAYEQYF | TGTGCCAGCAGCTTAGCAGGGACATGGGGTGCCTACGAGCAGTACTTC
TRBJ2-4 | few | 14 | . | TRBV20-1 | CSARETDTIGIQYF | TGCAGTGCTAGGGAGACAGACACCATTGGGATTCAGTACTTC
TRBJ2-5 | few | 13 | . | TRBV30 | CAWSVRASETQYF | TGTGCCTGGAGTGTACGAGCTTCGGAGACCCAGTACTTC
TRBJ2-1 | . | 18 | . | TRBV12-3/TRBV12-4 | CASSSPGEGRGWGSEQFF | TGTGCCAGCAGTTCCCCAGGGGAGGGCCGGGGCTGGGGGAGTGAGCAGTTCTTC
TRBJ1-4 | . | 15 | TRBD1 | TRBV7-2 | CASSSLGQGIEKLFF | TGTGCCAGCAGCAGCCTGGGACAGGGTATTGAAAAACTGTTTTTT
TRBJ1-4 | . | 16 | . | TRBV6-6 | CASSYDPGTSNEKLFF | TGTGCCAGCAGTTACGACCCCGGGACCTCTAATGAAAAACTGTTTTTT
TRBJ2-7 | . | 13 | . | TRBV29-1 | CSVDSGLNYEQYF | TGCAGCGTTGACAGCGGCCTAAACTACGAGCAGTACTTC
TRBJ2-1 | few | 16 | . | TRBV20-1 | CSASPTGTSSYNEQFF | TGCAGTGCTAGCCCTACAGGGACCAGCTCCTACAATGAGCAGTTCTTC
TRBJ2-5 | few | 16 | TRBD2 | TRBV7-6 | CASSQTSGSYQETQYF | TGTGCCAGCAGCCAAACTAGCGGGTCGTACCAAGAGACCCAGTACTTC
TRBJ2-2 | . | 14 | . | TRBV29-1 | CSVRSDTNTGELFF | TGCAGCGTTCGCAGCGATACGAACACCGGGGAGCTGTTTTTT
TRBJ1-1 | . | 13 | TRBD1 | TRBV28 | CASNVGQGAEAFF | TGTGCCAGCAACGTCGGACAGGGGGCTGAAGCTTTCTTT
TRBJ2-5 | many | 15 | TRBD2 | TRBV5-1 | CASSGAGAVEETQYF | TGCGCCAGCAGCGGAGCGGGGGCGGTGGAAGAGACCCAGTACTTC
TRBJ1-6 | . | 13 | TRBD1 | TRBV5-1 | CASGGQPNSPLHF | TGCGCCAGCGGGGGACAGCCGAATTCACCCCTCCACTTT
TRBJ2-4 | few | 15 | . | TRBV30 | CAWSVSTKAKNIQYF | TGTGCCTGGAGTGTATCGACGAAAGCCAAAAACATTCAGTACTTC
TRBJ2-3 | . | 14 | TRBD2 | TRBV11-2 | CASLAGGQTDTQYF | TGTGCCAGCCTAGCGGGGGGGCAGACAGATACGCAGTATTTT
TRBJ1-5 | . | 13 | . | TRBV7-2 | CASSSAVGQPQHF | TGTGCCAGCAGCTCCGCGGTAGGTCAGCCCCAGCATTTT
TRBJ1-1 | . | 13 | . | TRBV7-9 | CASSLELGSEAFF | TGTGCCAGCAGCTTAGAGTTAGGGTCGGAAGCTTTCTTT
TRBJ2-7 | . | 16 | TRBD1 | TRBV7-3 | CASSLTGTGGIYEQYF | TGTGCCAGCAGCTTAACGGGGACAGGGGGCATTTACGAGCAGTACTTC
TRBJ1-1 | many | 16 | . | TRBV7-2 | CASRQDSSGANTEAFF | TGTGCCAGCAGGCAGGACAGTAGCGGGGCGAACACTGAAGCTTTCTTT
TRBJ2-7 | . | 16 | TRBD2 | TRBV13 | CASSQFTSGPTYEQYF | TGTGCCAGCAGCCAATTCACTAGCGGGCCGACCTACGAGCAGTACTTC
TRBJ2-3 | many | 16 | . | TRBV5-6 | CASSPGPGASTDTQYF | TGTGCCAGCAGCCCCGGCCCAGGAGCTAGCACAGATACGCAGTATTTT
TRBJ2-5 | few | 17 | . | TRBV7-2 | CASSLQGPGGYQETQYF | TGTGCCAGCAGCTTACAGGGCCCCGGAGGGTACCAAGAGACCCAGTACTTC
TRBJ1-6 | . | 11 | . | TRBV27 | CASSDYSPLHF | TGTGCCAGCAGCGACTATTCACCCCTCCACTTT
TRBJ1-5 | . | 16 | . | TRBV6-6 | CASSYSGSGSETPQHF | TGTGCCAGCAGTTACTCGGGTTCGGGTTCGGAGACGCCCCAGCATTTT
TRBJ1-1 | once | 15 | TRBD1 | TRBV4-1 | CASSQAGQGNTEAFF | TGCGCCAGCAGCCAAGCGGGACAGGGGAACACTGAAGCTTTCTTT
TRBJ2-6 | . | 17 | . | TRBV5-1 | CASSLVGSPSGANVLTF | TGCGCCAGCAGCTTGGTAGGCAGCCCTTCTGGGGCCAACGTCCTGACTTTC
TRBJ2-7 | . | 11 | . | TRBV20-1 | CSAVRRGEQYF | TGCAGTGCTGTACGTCGGGGGGAGCAGTACTTC
TRBJ2-7 | few | 15 | . | TRBV7-8 | CASSLVALRDNEQYF | TGTGCCAGCAGCTTAGTTGCCCTCAGGGACAACGAGCAGTACTTC